The source of this T cell receptor beta chain is a study of cytomegalovirus exposure and HLA in healthy donors. V was clipped by 5 bases and J by 3 bases, with 9 bases between them. The CDR3 runs to 13 residues. CDR1 and CDR2 (germline): LNHDA, SQIVND (reference sequence). 13 Jbeta primers and 60 Vbeta primers were used for the PCR. Profiled with immunoSEQ multiplex PCR; TCRdb holds only in-frame clones, not every one. The sample records 150,000 or so clones, approximately 82% being singletons. Study observations and caveats: The presence/absence work took it that sequencing depth was about the same across donors. In terms of immune exposure information, only CMV serostatus was available. Follow-up analysis seemed to connect common viral pathogens with several of the most significant clusters identified.

In regard to this clone: The antigen is undetermined.

The material sequenced was PBMCs. The genes are TRBV19 and TRBJ2-3, with a weak D call TRBD1 (5 bases). This TCR was sampled from a male donor in good health and CMV-seropositive. CDR3: CASSVTGTDTQYF. CDR3 in DNA: TGTGCCAGTAGTGTCACAGGTACAGATACGCAGTATTTT.